These 17 T cell receptor beta chains were sequenced from one sample in a study of blood T cell repertoires in COVID-19. Some clones are missing from TCRdb's copy, which holds only in-frame ones; the method was immunoSEQ multiplex PCR. The sample has fewer than 200,000 clones; approximately 79% are singletons. Material for sequencing was PBMCs or T cells enriched from blood (not recorded which). All receptors come from a woman aged 65 to 85 in a cohort exposed to, infected with or recovered from COVID-19 (not recorded which).

This clone was seen a few times. V gene TRBV7-2 combines with J gene TRBJ1-2; no reliable D call. CDR3 length equals 14 residues. Trimming took off 2 bases at V and 0 bases at J, with 7 bases between the two ends. CDR1 SGHTA and CDR2 FQGNSA come from the germline V gene. CDR3 DNA: TGTGCCAGCAGCTTACAGGTAGCTAACTATGGCTACACCTTC. Translated, it gives CASSLQVANYGYTF.

V gene TRBV2 combines with J gene TRBJ1-6; TRBD1 agrees at 7 bases. V dropped 5 bases and J dropped 5; count of bases not matched to a gene: 9. The germline CDR1 and CDR2 sequences are SNHLY and FYNNEI. The CDR3 spans 16 residues. The CDR3 protein is CASSSPTGVNNSPLHF. CDR3 nucleotide sequence: TGTGCCAGCAGTTCGCCCACAGGGGTGAATAATTCACCCCTCCACTTT.

This clone was seen once. The rearrangement links TRBV7-9 to TRBJ1-1; D is perhaps TRBD1 (5 bases). CDR1 and CDR2 from the germline V gene are SEHNR and FQNEAQ (reference sequence). This CDR3 is 15 amino acids long. Trimming took off 5 bases at V and 4 bases at J, with 17 bases between the two ends. CDR3 region: CASSPRRGLGTEAFF. CDR3 nucleotides: TGTGCCAGCAGCCCCCGACGGGGACTGGGCACTGAAGCTTTCTTT.

The genes are TRBV7-3 and TRBJ2-1, with TRBD2 identical over 8 bases. This CDR3 is built from 15 residues. V lost 6 bases to trimming and J lost 3 bases; unmatched junction nucleotides: 7. Germline V gene lookup returns CDR1 SGHTA and CDR2 FQGTGA. CDR3 loop: CASSQSGSVYNEQFF. The CDR3 nucleotides are TGTGCCAGCAGTCAAAGCGGGAGTGTCTACAATGAGCAGTTCTTC.

J is TRBJ2-5 and V is TRBV20-1, with D unresolved. Germline values: CDR1 DFQATT, CDR2 SNEGSKA (reference sequence). This CDR3 comprises 11 residues. Trimming left V 4 bases short and J 2 bases short, with 5 bases between. In nucleotides, the CDR3 is TGCAGTGCTATCCAACAAGAGACCCAGTACTTC. This encodes CSAIQQETQYF.

The V and J genes are TRBV30 and TRBJ2-1; 12 bases match TRBD2. V shed 0 bases and J 7 bases; nucleotides not matched to a gene: 4. The CDR3 runs 15 residues. Germline V CDR1 and CDR2: GTSNPN, SVGIG (reference sequence). CDR3 loop: CAWSVGLAGMNEQFF. CDR3 DNA sequence: TGTGCCTGGAGTGTCGGACTAGCGGGAATGAATGAGCAGTTCTTC.

The chain couples TRBV5-4 to TRBJ2-7, with 8 bases identical to TRBD1. The CDR3 runs 14 residues. V shed 4 bases and J 5 bases; nucleotides not matched to a gene: 8. Per the germline V gene, CDR1 is SGHNT and CDR2 is YYREEE (reference sequence). The CDR3 here is CASSPVDRADEQYF. CDR3 coding DNA: TGTGCCAGCAGCCCCGTGGACAGGGCGGACGAGCAGTACTTC. The full variable domain, rest sourced from reference TRBV5-4 and TRBJ2-7, is ETGVTQSPTHLIKTRGQQVTLRCSSQSGHNTVSWYQQALGQGPQFIFQYYREEENGRGNFPPRFSGLQFPNYSSELNVNALELDDSALYLCASSPVDRADEQYFGPGTRLTVT.

The V call is TRBV7-9, the J call TRBJ1-4; D is perhaps TRBD1 (6 bases). Germline CDR1 reads SEHNR; CDR2 reads FQNEAQ (reference sequence). The V gene lost 5 bases and the J gene lost 3 bases, with 10 bases spanning the gap. The length of the CDR3 is 14 residues. CDR3 residues: CASSRTASNEKLFF. The CDR3 nucleotides read TGTGCCAGCAGCCGGACAGCCTCTAATGAAAAACTGTTTTTT.

The chain joins TRBV4-2 to TRBJ2-2, with a weak D call TRBD1 (5 bases). The ends were cut back, 4 bases at V and 1 base at J, with 16 bases in the middle. CDR1 LGHNA and CDR2 YNFKEQ come from the germline V gene. The CDR3 sequence is 17 residues long. CDR3 DNA: TGTGCCAGCAGCCCATGGATTTCTCAGGGGAACACCGGGGAGCTGTTTTTT. Translating it yields CASSPWISQGNTGELFF.

The V and J genes are TRBV28 and TRBJ2-1; the match to TRBD2 covers 10 bases. This CDR3 has 17 residues. In germline, CDR1 is MDHEN, CDR2 SYDVKM. Trimming cost V 6 bases and J 7 bases; bases outside gene matches: 15. DNA of the CDR3: TGTGCCAGCAGCCTGGGGGTAGCGGGAGGACGATTGAATGAGCAGTTCTTC. Its translation is CASSLGVAGGRLNEQFF.

This sequence joins TRBV28 and TRBJ1-6; 12 bases map to TRBD1. This CDR3 region has 17 residues. V lost 4 bases, J lost 7 bases, and 8 bases stayed unmatched. CDR1 and CDR2 (germline): MDHEN, SYDVKM. CDR3 sequence reads: CASSSLGTGGWNSPLHF. In DNA form, the CDR3 reads TGTGCCAGCAGTTCCCTAGGGACAGGGGGCTGGAATTCACCCCTCCACTTT.

The chain uses TRBV19 and TRBJ2-2, with 10 positions matching TRBD1. Germline CDR1 and CDR2: LNHDA and SQIVND (reference sequence). After removal of 4 bases from V and 6 bases from J, the junction contained 5 bases not matched to a gene. This CDR3 comprises 15 residues. The CDR3 coding sequence is TGTGCCAGTAGTACCTCGGGACAGGGGTCCGGGGAGCTGTTTTTT. Translation gives CASSTSGQGSGELFF. Complete variable domain (other parts from reference TRBV19 and TRBJ2-2): DGGITQSPKYLFRKEGQNVTLSCEQNLNHDAMYWYRQDPGQGLRLIYYSQIVNDFQKGDIAEGYSVSREKKESFPLTVTSAQKNPTAFYLCASSTSGQGSGELFFGEGSRLTVL.

The DNA of the CDR3 is TGTGCCAGCAGCCACGGACTAGTCCCTTCCTACGAGCAGTACTTC. This codes for CASSHGLVPSYEQYF. The rearrangement joins TRBV11-3 to TRBJ2-7; 7 bases are a match to TRBD2. Germline V CDR1 and CDR2: SGHNT, YENEEA. The junction had 8 bases not matched to a gene; V was cut back by 5 bases and J by 1 base. The CDR3 is 15 residues long.

This clone was observed a single time. The chain links TRBV19 to TRBJ2-1, with 12 nucleotides matching TRBD2. CDR1 and CDR2 (germline): LNHDA, SQIVND (reference sequence). CDR3 size: 16 residues. The V and J ends lost 1 base and 12 bases, in that order; junction bases with no gene match: 10. The CDR3 reads CASSIGSGTSGLVQFF. The CDR3 DNA follows: TGTGCCAGTAGTATAGGGTCCGGGACTAGCGGGTTAGTGCAGTTCTTC.

The rearrangement uses TRBV2 and TRBJ2-3; 7 nucleotides align to TRBD2. The V gene's germline CDR1 is SNHLY and CDR2 FYNNEI. The CDR3 loop spans 18 amino acids. V shed 7 bases and J 4 bases; nucleotides not matched to a gene: 20. Here the CDR3 DNA reads TGTGCCAGCACCTCGGGGCGGGAGCTGCTGGGGGTCGCAGATACGCAGTATTTT. It encodes CASTSGRELLGVADTQYF.

The chain links TRBV15 to TRBJ2-1; 11 bases match TRBD2. CDR1 and CDR2 (germline): LNHNV, YYDKDF (reference sequence). CDR3 length: 15 amino acids. With 1 base clipped from V and 9 bases from J, the junction kept 5 bases outside the gene matches. The CDR3 DNA is TGTGCCACCAGCAGAGCGGGACTAGCGGTCCCTGAGCAGTTCTTC. This translates into CATSRAGLAVPEQFF. Variable domain in full (rest from reference TRBV15 and TRBJ2-1): DAMVIQNPRYQVTQFGKPVTLSCSQTLNHNVMYWYQQKSSQAPKLLFHYYDKDFNNEADTPDNFQSRRPNTSFCFLDIRSPGLGDTAMYLCATSRAGLAVPEQFFGPGTRLTVL.

This clone was counted a few times. J is TRBJ1-2 and V is TRBV24-1, with D uncertain. The CDR3 has 11 amino acids. With 9 bases removed from V and 5 bases from J, the gap between germline ends came to 9 bases. In germline, CDR1 is KGHDR, CDR2 SFDVKD. The CDR3: CATSEGYGYTF. The CDR3 bases are TGTGCCACCTCCGAGGGTTATGGCTACACCTTC.